The present TCR beta chain was sequenced within a study of tumor-infiltrating lymphocytes in primary liver carcinoma (dated by TCRdb to 2016 to 2017). The study in broad terms: Four or five patients with histopathologically diagnosed primary liver carcinoma underwent surgical resection in China between 2015 and March 2016. A total of roughly 35 specimens from 5 patients went through TCRbeta repertoire sequencing, namely 25 tumor regions, 5 adjacent noncancerous liver tissues and 5 peripheral blood samples. Samples yielded roughly 3.5 to 8 million productive TCRbeta reads; read depth did not differ significantly between tissue types. Reproducibility between technical replicate repertoires was high, with correlation coefficients above 0.98 and mean shared-clone rates roughly 0.91. For each liver tumor, the study sampled five regions along with adjacent normal tissue and blood, and applied TCRbeta repertoire sequencing, expression microarrays and whole-exome sequencing. The five patients, three men and two women aged 30 to 69 years, had hepatocellular carcinoma (four) or combined HCC and intrahepatic cholangiocarcinoma (one). The tumors of the five patients were staged as T1-T3 N0M0, with maximum diameters ranging from about 4.2 to 10 cm. Results and caveats for the whole study, not just this receptor: Only 4 or 5 patients were included in the study, and the authors note that the findings should be validated in a larger study. Because sequencing covered only the TCR beta chain and unpaired alpha chains were not captured, true repertoire diversity is likely underestimated. The top 250 clones made up a significantly larger repertoire fraction in tumors than in blood (p = 0.039). Because the samples were bulk and unsorted, CD4+ and CD8+ T cell repertoires could not be compared. Repertoire overlap was higher between tumor regions (mean roughly 35%) than tumor-adjacent (17%) or tumor-blood (approximately 14%) pairs, consistent with antigen-driven expansion.

CDR1 and CDR2 are drawn from the germline V gene: SGHDN, FVKESK. Counted from cysteine to phenylalanine, this CDR3 has 14 amino acids. Only the CDR3 DNA stays, 42 bases, in frame from base 1. A constant-region primer and ProtoScript II reverse transcriptase were used to reverse-transcribe TCRbeta-specific cDNA from roughly 480 ng total RNA. Three nested multiplex PCR rounds, following a slightly modified ARM-PCR procedure, were used to build the TCRbeta libraries. The first two PCR rounds used multiplex TRBV1-TRBV30 forward primers with a Cbeta reverse primer, each for roughly 11 cycles. A final 25-cycle PCR with Deep VentR polymerase added sample barcodes and Illumina adapters. Amplicons of 200-500 bp were gel-purified with a QIAquick gel extraction kit before sequencing. The TCRbeta amplicons were sequenced with 250-bp paired-end reads on an Illumina HiSeq 2500. Concerning the study's data processing: Reads were quality-trimmed with Trimmomatic v0.33, and paired reads were merged with FLASH v1.2.11 to recover full CDR3 sequences. MiGEC v1.2.1b assigned V, D and J germline segments to the rearranged TCRbeta sequences. VDJtools v1.0.0 computed clonotype statistics and Shannon-Wiener diversity indices. To cut down on sampling bias, every analysis after diversity analysis relied on just the 250 most abundant clonotypes from each sample. Using fastp trimming at Q25 and MiXCR clonotype assembly, TCRdb reanalyzed the public sequencing data and kept in-frame beta chains. A single entry per CDR3 protein holds the most common genes and DNA from its merged rows. TCRdb, not the original authors, processed these V and J calls. The sample yields a few hundred thousand distinct CDR3 sequences; roughly three fifths were counted once. Clones ranked in the top ten supply over 15% of the sample.

Blood RNA was extracted from unsorted whole blood using TRIzol reagent, and germline DNA was obtained with the DNeasy Blood & Tissue kit. At the time of sampling, the patients had chronic HBV infection and had not received any treatment. Before surgery, about 4 milliliters of peripheral blood were collected into K2EDTA tubes. Details on this clonotype: No antigen is known for it. A clone one base away is much larger, so this may be a read error.

The chain uses TRBV14 and TRBJ1-4; a stretch of 10 junction bases matches TRBD1. The clonotype comes from a woman under 40 with primary liver carcinoma and hepatitis B virus infection. The specimen sequenced was peripheral blood. The nucleotide sequence is TGTGCCAGGAGCCAAAGGGACAGGGGAGAAAAACTGTTTTTT. Translated, it gives CARSQRDRGEKLFF.